This TCR beta chain was profiled in a study of T cell responses to AZD1222 COVID-19 vaccine. General observations from the study: In a largely white British group with more females than males, clonal diversity was possibly underestimated. Baseline seropositives among AZD1222 recipients totaled only 5 to 7. Of spike-specific TCRs, nearly half reportedly target regions left unmutated in variants. A rise in Spike-specific TCR breadth and depth followed two AZD1222 doses.

The CDR3 totals 12 residues. The V gene lost 7 bases and the J gene lost 0 bases, with 5 bases spanning the gap. CDR1 is MNHNY, CDR2 SVGAGI, per germline (reference sequence). This table comes from immunoSEQ multiplex PCR, and its TCRdb copy is limited to in-frame clones, with some not included. The sample holds 100,000 to 150,000 clones, around 88% seen once. Turning to this clone: What it binds is unknown.

This TCR was recovered from an adult in good health. The chain couples TRBV6-6 to TRBJ2-3; D unclear. The starting material was peripheral blood, obtained on day 0 of MenACWY control vaccination. The chain's CDR3 is CASKYSTDTQYF. The CDR3 nucleotides read TGTGCCAGCAAATATAGCACAGATACGCAGTATTTT.